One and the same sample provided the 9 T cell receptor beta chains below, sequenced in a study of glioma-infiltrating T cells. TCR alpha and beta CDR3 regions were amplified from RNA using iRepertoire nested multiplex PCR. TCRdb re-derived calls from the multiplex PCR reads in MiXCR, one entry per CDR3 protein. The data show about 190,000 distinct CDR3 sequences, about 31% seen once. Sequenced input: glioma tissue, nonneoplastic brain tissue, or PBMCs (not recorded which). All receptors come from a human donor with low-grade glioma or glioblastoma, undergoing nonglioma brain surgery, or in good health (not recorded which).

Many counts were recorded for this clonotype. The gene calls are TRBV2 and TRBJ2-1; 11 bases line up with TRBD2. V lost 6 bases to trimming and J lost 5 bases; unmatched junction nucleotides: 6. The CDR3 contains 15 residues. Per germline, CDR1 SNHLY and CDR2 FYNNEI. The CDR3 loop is CASRRLAGTHNEQFF. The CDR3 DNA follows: TGTGCCAGCAGAAGACTAGCGGGAACCCACAATGAGCAGTTCTTC.

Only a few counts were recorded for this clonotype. CDR3 bases: TGTGCCAGTAGTATAATGGGCACAGACAATGAGCAGTTCTTC. It codes for CASSIMGTDNEQFF. This chain connects TRBV19 to TRBJ2-1; D ambiguous. The length of the CDR3 is 14 residues. V was pared by 2 bases and J by 5 bases, with 10 bases between. Germline CDR1 and CDR2: LNHDA and SQIVND (reference sequence).

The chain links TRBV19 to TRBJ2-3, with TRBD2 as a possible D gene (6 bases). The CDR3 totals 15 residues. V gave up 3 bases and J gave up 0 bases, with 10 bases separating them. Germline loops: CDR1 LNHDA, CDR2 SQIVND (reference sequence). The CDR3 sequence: CASSMSGTSTDTQYF. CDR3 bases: TGTGCCAGTAGTATGTCGGGGACTAGCACAGATACGCAGTATTTT.

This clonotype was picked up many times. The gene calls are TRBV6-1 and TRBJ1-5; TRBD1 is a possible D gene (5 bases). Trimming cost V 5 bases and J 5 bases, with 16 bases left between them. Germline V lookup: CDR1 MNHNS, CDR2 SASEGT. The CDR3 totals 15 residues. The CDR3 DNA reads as TGTGCCAGCAGTCGCAGCCGGGACGGAGATCAGCCCCAGCATTTT. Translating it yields CASSRSRDGDQPQHF.

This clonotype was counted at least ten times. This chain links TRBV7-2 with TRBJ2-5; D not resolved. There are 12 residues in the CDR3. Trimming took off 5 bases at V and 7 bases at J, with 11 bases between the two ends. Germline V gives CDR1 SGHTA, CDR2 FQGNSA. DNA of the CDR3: TGTGCCAGCAGCATCGTGACGGCGACCCAGTACTTC. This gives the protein CASSIVTATQYF.

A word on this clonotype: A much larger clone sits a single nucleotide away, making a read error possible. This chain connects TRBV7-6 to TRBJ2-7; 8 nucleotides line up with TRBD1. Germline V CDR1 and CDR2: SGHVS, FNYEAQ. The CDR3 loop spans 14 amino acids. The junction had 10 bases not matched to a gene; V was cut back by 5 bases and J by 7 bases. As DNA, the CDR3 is TGTGCCAGCAGCCAATTACAGGGGGAGAGTGAGCAGTACTTC. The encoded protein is CASSQLQGESEQYF.

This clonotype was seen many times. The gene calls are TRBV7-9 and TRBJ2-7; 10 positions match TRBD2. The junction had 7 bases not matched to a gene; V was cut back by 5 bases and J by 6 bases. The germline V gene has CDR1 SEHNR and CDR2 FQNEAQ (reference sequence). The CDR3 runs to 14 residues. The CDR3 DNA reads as TGTGCCAGCAGCCTGCAATTAGCGGGAGGCGAGCAGTACTTC. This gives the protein CASSLQLAGGEQYF.

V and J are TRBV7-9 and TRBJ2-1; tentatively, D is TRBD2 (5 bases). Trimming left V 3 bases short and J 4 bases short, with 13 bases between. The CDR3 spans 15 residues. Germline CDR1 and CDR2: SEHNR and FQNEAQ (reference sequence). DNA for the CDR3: TGTGCCAGCAGCTTCTTAAATCGGGATTACAATGAGCAGTTCTTC. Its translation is CASSFLNRDYNEQFF.

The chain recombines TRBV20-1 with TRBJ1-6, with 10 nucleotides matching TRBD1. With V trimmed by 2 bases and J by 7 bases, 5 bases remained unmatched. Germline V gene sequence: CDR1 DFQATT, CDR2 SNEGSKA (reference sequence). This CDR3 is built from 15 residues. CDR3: CSARLGTGDNSPLHF. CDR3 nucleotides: TGCAGTGCTAGACTGGGGACAGGGGACAATTCACCCCTCCACTTT.